This passage covers 8 T cell receptor beta chains from one sample sequenced in a study of blood T cell repertoires in COVID-19. TCRdb keeps only in-frame clones here, not all; method: immunoSEQ multiplex PCR. Here the sample spans approximately 250,000 clones, around nine tenths being singletons. Input material: peripheral blood. These receptors were obtained from a man between 40 and 49 years old with active or convalescent COVID-19.

This clone was recorded once. The rearrangement joins TRBV18 to TRBJ1-1, with 11 bases fitting TRBD1. This CDR3 is 12 amino acids long. V was clipped by 4 bases and J by 8 bases; unmatched bases: 0. Germline V CDR1 and CDR2: KGHSH, LQKENI. The CDR3 protein is CASSRTGGEAFF. In DNA form, the CDR3 reads TGTGCCAGCTCACGGACAGGGGGCGAAGCTTTCTTT.

The chain links TRBV6-5 to TRBJ1-3; D not resolved. The length of the CDR3 is 15 residues. Germline V gene sequence: CDR1 MNHEY, CDR2 SVGAGI. Trimming shortened V by 6 bases and J by 3 bases, and 15 bases separated the two germline ends. The CDR3 DNA is TGTGCCAGCAGCCGGGCTGTTGGGAGTGGAAACACCATATATTTT. Residues: CASSRAVGSGNTIYF.

This chain joins TRBV5-1 and TRBJ1-5; no reliable D call. The CDR3 covers 15 residues. Trimming cost V 4 bases and J 0 bases, with 11 bases left between them. Germline V gene sequence: CDR1 SGHRS, CDR2 YFSETQ. The CDR3 sequence is CASSLSGYSNQPQHF. The DNA for the CDR3 is TGCGCCAGCAGCCTGTCGGGGTATAGCAATCAGCCCCAGCATTTT. Drawing the rest from reference TRBV5-1 and TRBJ1-5, the complete variable domain is KAGVTQTPRYLIKTRGQQVTLSCSPISGHRSVSWYQQTPGQGLQFLFEYFSETQRNKGNFPGRFSGRQFSNSRSEMNVSTLELGDSALYLCASSLSGYSNQPQHFGDGTRLSIL.

This chain joins TRBV7-9 and TRBJ2-7, with 7 bases lining up with TRBD1. J gave up 6 bases and V 5 bases, and 7 bases lay outside the gene matches. The CDR3 covers 13 residues. Germline V gives CDR1 SEHNR, CDR2 FQNEAQ (reference sequence). The CDR3: CASSGSGTAEQYF. CDR3 in DNA: TGTGCCAGCAGCGGTTCCGGGACAGCCGAGCAGTACTTC.

V usage is TRBV25-1 and J usage is TRBJ2-5; 8 nucleotides line up with TRBD1. This CDR3 has 16 amino acids. The germline CDR1 and CDR2 sequences are MGHDK and SYGVNS. J lost 5 bases, V lost 3 bases, and 11 bases had no gene match. CDR3: CASSDPNQGAVETQYF. The CDR3 nucleotides read TGTGCCAGCAGTGATCCGAACCAGGGGGCAGTTGAGACCCAGTACTTC.

The chain couples TRBV7-2 to TRBJ1-2; unclear D gene. The germline V and J ends were trimmed by 5 bases and 8 bases, with 21 bases remaining between them. This CDR3 spans 15 amino acids. Germline V lookup: CDR1 SGHTA, CDR2 FQGNSA. The CDR3 reads CASSPGRTDSRGYTF. The CDR3 nucleotides read TGTGCCAGCAGCCCAGGACGGACTGATTCCCGAGGCTACACCTTC.

The chain combines TRBV3-1 (or the pseudogene TRBV3-2) with TRBJ2-3, with 13 nucleotides matching TRBD2. This CDR3 is 15 amino acids long. Germline-derived CDR1 and CDR2 are LGHDT and YNNKEL (reference sequence). After removal of 4 bases from V and 4 bases from J, the junction contained 2 bases not matched to a gene. CDR3 DNA: TGTGCCAGCAGCCCCGGGACTAGCGGGGCAGATACGCAGTATTTT. It translates to CASSPGTSGADTQYF.

This sequence joins TRBV5-1 and TRBJ1-4, with D possibly matching TRBD1 (6 bases). The V end lost 2 bases, the J end lost 0 bases, and 11 bases lay between the germline ends. There are 16 residues in the CDR3. CDR1 and CDR2 from the germline V gene are SGHRS and YFSETQ. The CDR3 sequence is CASSLQGYTTNEKLFF. The CDR3 DNA reads as TGCGCCAGCAGCTTACAGGGATACACAACTAATGAAAAACTGTTTTTT. The variable domain in full, with the rest retrieved from reference TRBV5-1 and TRBJ1-4, is KAGVTQTPRYLIKTRGQQVTLSCSPISGHRSVSWYQQTPGQGLQFLFEYFSETQRNKGNFPGRFSGRQFSNSRSEMNVSTLELGDSALYLCASSLQGYTTNEKLFFGSGTQLSVL.